Sequencing of this T cell receptor (beta chain) was carried out in a study of T cell changes during pregnancy in multiple sclerosis. Using immunoSEQ multiplex PCR, the repertoire was profiled, and TCRdb retains in-frame clones only, with some absent. The sample holds approximately 30,000 clones, 85% to 95% seen once. V lost 2 bases, J lost 3 bases, and 19 bases lay in between. The CDR3 is 17 amino acids. The V gene's germline CDR1 is PRHDT and CDR2 FYEKMQ (reference sequence). The TCR originated in a female donor with multiple sclerosis, enrolled in a pregnancy study. The chain recombines TRBV13 with TRBJ1-1; possibly TRBD1 for D (6 bases). This specimen was CD4+ T cells from peripheral blood mononuclear cells, taken after pregnancy. This CDR3 reads CASSLWGLGLQDTEAFF. The CDR3 nucleotides read TGTGCCAGCAGCTTATGGGGGCTTGGTCTTCAGGACACTGAAGCTTTCTTT.